This record looks at one T cell receptor (beta chain) sequence and its context. Its binding antigen is unknown. Per-nucleotide qualities are absent, and no much larger clonotype sits a single base away. Participants were included only if at least one PBMC sample before ART initiation and at least two post-ART samples were available. Treatment was received in the United States of America by all participants with HIV. Before DNA extraction, cryopreserved samples of roughly 0.9-11 million PBMC were thawed and washed. At the time of the earliest PBMC sample for each participant with HIV, ages ranged from roughly 23 to 60 years. PBMC samples from each participant spanned 1-4 timepoints before ART initiation and 2-8 timepoints after ART initiation, with a median of 7 samples. Serial HIV viral load, CD4+ T-cell count, ART history and demographic data were obtained for every participant. Genomic DNA was extracted from unsorted PBMC with a Qiagen kit on a QIAcube, processed in batches of 12 samples.

This sample is drawn from a study of long-term antiretroviral therapy in people with HIV (dated 2022 in TCRdb). About the study as a whole: The earliest samples were collected about a decade before the 2015 WHO recommendation for immediate ART, when ART was typically delayed until CD4 counts fell. This retrospective serial study examined whether starting ART and sustained HIV suppression were associated with changes in the composition and diversity of the TRB repertoire in peripheral blood. From over 25 adults with confirmed HIV infection, the cohort provided approximately 190 cryopreserved PBMC samples, gathered serially across a mean of about six years (range 1-12). About a third of the roughly 30 participants with HIV were female. No cross-contamination during QIAcube processing was shown when test extractions of a monoclonal T-cell line were performed alongside 25 to 35 polyclonal samples.

The CDR3 spans 11 residues, from the cysteine through the phenylalanine. Only the CDR3 DNA stays, 33 bases, in frame from base 1. The germline V gene specifies SQVTM as CDR1 and ANQGSEA as CDR2. V lost 6 bases and J lost 9 bases; the stretch between them is 12 bases long. The immunoSEQ hsTCRB v3.0 assay was used at survey level resolution to sequence the TRB variable region. TRB sequencing targeted a depth of roughly 35,000-50,000 T-cell genomes per sample. Pooled TRB libraries were sequenced on an Illumina MiSeq with a v3 150-cycle kit. From the authors' description of their analysis: Repertoire analysis was performed in R inside a reproducible Nextflow workflow that covered QC, data transformation and analysis. LymphoSeq2, an R package for AIRR-Seq data exploration, was used to implement custom analyses. After excluding a handful of samples that yielded fewer than 5000 total TRB sequences, fewer than 200 HIV repertoires remained for analysis. Among the 170 to 200 retained HIV repertoires, under 65 were collected before ART initiation and under 150 after ART initiation. Repertoires were downsampled to 5000 TRB nucleotide sequences, and summary statistics were averaged over 100 downsampling iterations. TRB sequences were retained for analysis only if CDR3 regions of at least seven amino acids were present. Two measures captured diversity: a Shannon entropy-derived clonality score and the Gini coefficient. Repertoire networks linked the top 5000 CDR3 amino acid sequences whenever two sequences differed by an edit distance of one. For TRB CDR3 amino acid sequences, GLIPH2 was used to predict antigen specificity groups and MHC restriction. CDR3 amino acid sequences were matched against VDJdb and McPAS-TCR to flag known CMV, EBV, HIV or tissue antigen associations. Pre-ART, post-ART and control groups were compared with Wilcoxon signed-rank tests and Holm-Bonferroni correction. Sourced from immuneACCESS, this table was stored by TCRdb with only in-frame sequences that have V and J called. A share of the clones is absent; for the studies checked, an unresolved V gene accounts for under half, and the remainder has no known explanation. V, J and clone size are taken as reported in that table, and D and trimming were inferred from the DNA itself. This sample gives 26,000 or so clones in total; less than 90% of them show up just once. In total, the top ten clones hold roughly 1% of the sample.

Broader findings and caveats from the paper: At every time point, the repertoire was dominated by expanded TRB clones first identified before ART initiation, although this dominance fluctuated and, in many PLHIV, declined after ART. CDR3 length ranges in HIV repertoires were narrower than in controls, and network structure suggested an antigen-experienced repertoire with only a slight naive shift after ART. Inferences about post-ART repertoire changes were limited because no data were available on ART adherence, viral resistance or therapy changes. Limited PBMC availability meant only the TCR beta chain was sequenced, without alpha chain pairing. The samples span the years 2004 to 2017, and the ART regimens used at that time may not be as effective as current regimens. Unsorted PBMC were profiled instead of sorted CD4+ and CD8+ T cells because pre-ART samples had limited cell numbers. Starting ART was linked to a significant rise in TRB diversity, yet even with long-term ART the diversity remained significantly lower than in transplant donor controls.

The source material was unsorted PBMCs, sampled 2 years after starting antiretroviral therapy. The receptor's source is a man aged 45-65 years with HIV. Here the chain combines TRBV29-1 and TRBJ2-1, with no confidently assigned D gene. CDR3 reads: CSVALLGEQFF. The DNA sequence follows: TGCAGCGTAGCCCTACTGGGTGAGCAGTTCTTC.